The T cell receptor beta chain described here comes from a study of cytomegalovirus exposure and HLA in healthy donors. Findings and caveats of the study: Accurate prediction of HLA-A and HLA-B alleles (for most subjects) was reportedly achieved from TCR beta sequences. It was in a later analysis that TCR association rates were seen to vary by HLA locus, highest for DRB1 and lowest for HLA-C. In a later analysis, the majority of CMV-associated beta chains seemingly showed HLA restriction.

Unrecorded immune exposure was likely among donors, who were nominally healthy when sampled. The CDR3 loop spans 12 amino acids. The V end lost 8 bases, the J end lost 3 bases, and 10 bases lay between the germline ends. The germline gives CDR1 MNHNS, CDR2 SASEGT. PCR amplification relied on 60 Vbeta primers (plus 13 Jbeta primers). Sequencing was performed with immunoSEQ multiplex PCR; in TCRdb, only in-frame clones are kept and a portion is missing. The sample holds some 90,000 clones, under 85% seen once. This clone was seen a handful of times. What it recognizes is unknown. Sequencing was done on a sample of PBMCs. The origin of this receptor is an older woman in good health and CMV-seropositive. The J gene is TRBJ2-5, the V gene TRBV6-1, with a possible D match to TRBD2 (6 bases). CDR3 residues: CASVGGKETQYF. The CDR3 DNA sequence: TGTGCCAGCGTTGGGGGGAAAGAGACCCAGTACTTC.